This T cell receptor beta chain emerged from a study of blood T cell repertoires in COVID-19. Those enrolled in Seattle joined during active infection and were followed longitudinally afterward. Study processing details: Counts of nucleated cells, estimated from reference gene primer amplification, were obtained. Sequenced by immunoSEQ multiplex PCR; TCRdb stores in-frame clones only, minus some. V, J and clone size derive from that table, while D and trimming were established from the DNA sequence. The repertoire holds roughly 30,000 clones, with approximately 91% as singletons. This TCR was recovered from a man aged 55-75 years with COVID-19, enrolled during active disease. Sequenced: peripheral blood.

CDR3 DNA: TGTGCCAGCAGTTTGGACAGGGACGACGAGCAGTACTTC. This codes for CASSLDRDDEQYF. The chain recombines TRBV27 with TRBJ2-7; 8 nucleotides line up with TRBD1. V lost 3 bases, J lost 5 bases, and 3 bases stayed unmatched. The CDR3 extends over 13 amino acids. From germline, CDR1 is MNHEY and CDR2 SMNVEV (reference sequence).